A single T cell receptor (beta chain) is shown here with its context. It has no known antigen specificity. Base qualities were left out, and no much larger clone turns up one base away. The data are from a study of T cell changes during pregnancy in multiple sclerosis (dated by TCRdb to about 2019). Background for the entire study: Changes in the T cell repertoire over the course of pregnancy were examined in this study in women with multiple sclerosis.

Libraries were built with the immunoSEQ multiplex PCR assay. What TCRdb holds here is the immuneACCESS table cut down to in-frame rearrangements. Part of the clones is not present; checked against another copy, under half of the missing clones reflect an unresolved V gene, and the others are unexplained. The sample table records some 74,000 clones; roughly 92% of these occur just once. Jointly, the top ten make up under 3% of the sample. The trim is 4 bases for V and 5 bases for J, with a gap of 6 bases between the germline ends. Via the germline V gene, CDR1 is SGDLS and CDR2 YYNGEE. Measured from the cysteine to the phenylalanine, the CDR3 is 12 residues long. The sequence is cut down to CDR3 DNA, 36 bases in frame from base 1.

The specimen comprised peripheral blood, sampled before pregnancy. The clonotype originates from a female donor with multiple sclerosis, enrolled in a pregnancy study. The sequence links TRBV9 to TRBJ2-2; the D gene lacks a confident call. The bases are TGTGCCAGCAGCCTTGTTACCGGGGAGCTGTTTTTT. Translation gives CASSLVTGELFF.